These T cell receptor beta chains were read from a single sample in a study of graft-versus-host responses after intestinal transplantation. TCRdb's table, derived via immunoSEQ multiplex PCR, lists solely in-frame clones and lacks some. The sample has 90,000 to 150,000 clones; just under 95% are singletons. These receptors are not linked to any known antigen. Source: unstimulated CD4+ T cells sorted from spleen or lymph node cells, taken before intestinal transplant. These receptors all stem from a human donor who received an intestinal transplant. Both conserved end residues are part of each CDR3. D genes are given only for firm matches. Only some rows state a clone size, as once, few, many or a class for expanded clones.

j_gene | abundance | v_gene | d_gene | CDR3aa | CDR3nt
TRBJ1-4 | - | TRBV5-1 | TRBD1 | CASSLGTVNEKLFF | TGCGCCAGCAGCCTCGGGACAGTTAATGAAAAACTGTTTTTT
TRBJ2-3 | - | TRBV5-4 | - | CASSLYGKGFTDTQYF | TGTGCCAGCAGCTTATATGGGAAAGGGTTCACAGATACGCAGTATTTT
TRBJ2-1 | - | TRBV7-9 | TRBD1 | CASRSTGYNEQFF | TGTGCCAGCAGATCGACAGGGTACAATGAGCAGTTCTTC
TRBJ2-3 | - | TRBV4-1 | TRBD1 | CASSQEIRGRTGRPTDTQYF | TGCGCCAGCAGCCAAGAAATAAGGGGCAGGACAGGGCGACCCACAGATACGCAGTATTTT
TRBJ1-2 | - | TRBV23-1 | TRBD1 | CAQPRDRGIWGYTF | TGCGCTCAACCGCGGGACAGGGGGATTTGGGGCTACACCTTC
TRBJ1-2 | - | TRBV10-1 | TRBD1 | CASRDRNYGYTF | TGCGCCAGCAGGGACAGGAACTATGGCTACACCTTC
TRBJ1-2 | once | TRBV28 | - | CAGSTNYGYTF | TGTGCCGGATCGACTAACTATGGCTACACCTTC
TRBJ1-5 | - | TRBV7-2 | TRBD1 | CASSLAGGMIWSNQPQHF | TGTGCCAGCAGCTTAGCAGGGGGCATGATTTGGAGCAATCAGCCCCAGCATTTT
TRBJ1-1 | - | TRBV5-1 | TRBD1 | CASSLAGGQSSWEAFF | TGCGCCAGCAGCTTGGCGGGGGGACAGTCCTCATGGGAGGCTTTCTTT
TRBJ1-4 | - | TRBV6-5 | - | CASSPKRGTNEKLFF | TGTGCCAGCAGTCCCAAACGAGGGACTAATGAAAAACTGTTTTTT
TRBJ2-3 | once | TRBV9 | - | CASSSYSDTQYF | TGTGCCAGCAGCTCCTATTCAGATACGCAGTATTTT
TRBJ2-1 | - | TRBV6-1 | - | CASSEIAREQFF | TGTGCCAGCAGTGAAATAGCTCGTGAGCAGTTCTTC
TRBJ2-1 | once | TRBV30 | TRBD2 | CAAGRLAAYNEQFF | TGTGCCGCGGGGAGACTAGCGGCCTACAATGAGCAGTTCTTC
TRBJ2-6 | - | TRBV5-1 | TRBD1 | CASRHAGTGVYGANVLTF | TGCGCCAGCAGGCATGCGGGGACAGGGGTATACGGGGCCAACGTCCTGACTTTC
TRBJ2-3 | - | TRBV5-1 | - | CASSLATGFRDTQYF | TGCGCCAGCAGCTTGGCGACGGGCTTCAGGGATACGCAGTATTTT
TRBJ2-1 | - | TRBV10-1 | TRBD2 | CASNQAGGPGNEQFF | TGCGCCAGCAATCAGGCGGGAGGGCCGGGAAATGAGCAGTTCTTC
TRBJ1-2 | - | TRBV6-5 | - | CASGEANYGYTF | TGTGCCAGCGGGGAGGCTAACTATGGCTACACCTTC
TRBJ2-5 | - | TRBV6-1 | - | CASSFLQAQETQYF | TGTGCCAGCAGTTTTCTACAGGCTCAAGAGACCCAGTACTTC
TRBJ2-2 | few | TRBV9 | - | CASSVGLPGELFF | TGTGCCAGCAGCGTAGGACTACCCGGGGAGCTGTTTTTT
TRBJ2-1 | - | TRBV7-3 | - | CASSPTTRNEQFF | TGTGCCAGCAGCCCCACGACTAGGAATGAGCAGTTCTTC
TRBJ1-2 | - | TRBV7-3 | TRBD1 | CASSSGQGYGYTF | TGTGCCAGCAGCTCCGGACAGGGGTATGGCTACACCTTC
TRBJ1-4 | few | TRBV18 | - | CASSPKQGPNEKLFF | TGTGCCAGCTCACCAAAACAGGGCCCTAATGAAAAACTGTTTTTT
TRBJ2-7 | - | TRBV23-1 | TRBD2 | CASSQSGLAGGPDEQYF | TGCGCCAGCAGTCAATCCGGACTAGCGGGAGGGCCGGACGAGCAGTACTTC
TRBJ2-2 | - | TRBV28 | TRBD2 | CASSLIGGSGTGELFF | TGTGCCAGCAGTTTAATTGGCGGGAGCGGCACCGGGGAGCTGTTTTTT
TRBJ2-7 | - | TRBV6-5 | TRBD1 | CASSWTGGGYEQYF | TGTGCCAGCAGCTGGACAGGGGGCGGCTACGAGCAGTACTTC
TRBJ1-1 | - | TRBV2 | - | CASSTGFGNTEAFF | TGTGCCAGCAGCACAGGGTTTGGGAACACTGAAGCTTTCTTT
TRBJ2-3 | - | TRBV9 | - | CASSVEQADTQYF | TGTGCCAGCAGCGTAGAACAGGCGGATACGCAGTATTTT
TRBJ1-2 | once | TRBV7-9 | TRBD1 | CASSRTGGGGYTF | TGTGCCAGCAGCCGTACAGGGGGCGGTGGCTACACCTTC
TRBJ2-5 | - | TRBV27 | TRBD1 | CASSFDRGYETQYF | TGTGCCAGCAGTTTCGACAGGGGTTATGAGACCCAGTACTTC
TRBJ2-5 | - | TRBV2 | TRBD2 | CASRPGGPEETQYF | TGTGCCAGCCGGCCGGGAGGGCCCGAAGAGACCCAGTACTTC
TRBJ2-5 | - | TRBV5-6 | - | CASSPDRAGTQYF | TGTGCCAGCAGCCCGGACCGGGCAGGGACCCAGTACTTC
TRBJ2-3 | - | TRBV2 | TRBD1 | CASIPDRGKDTQYF | TGTGCCAGCATCCCTGACAGGGGGAAAGATACGCAGTATTTT
TRBJ1-5 | once | TRBV30 | - | CAWSVAVSHSNQPQHF | TGTGCCTGGAGTGTAGCAGTGAGTCATAGCAATCAGCCCCAGCATTTT
TRBJ2-1 | - | TRBV29-1 | - | CSVEMQGLDEQFF | TGCAGCGTTGAGATGCAGGGTTTGGATGAGCAGTTCTTC
TRBJ2-1 | - | TRBV7-9 | - | CASSSLGQSYNEQFF | TGTGCCAGCAGCTCGCTCGGACAGAGCTACAATGAGCAGTTCTTC
TRBJ1-1 | - | TRBV21-1 | - | CASSKARARTEAFF | TGTGCCAGCAGCAAAGCGCGAGCCCGCACTGAAGCTTTCTTT
TRBJ1-4 | - | TRBV5-1 | - | CASSPASGTNEKLFF | TGCGCCAGCAGCCCGGCCTCGGGCACTAATGAAAAACTGTTTTTT
TRBJ1-2 | - | TRBV30 | - | CAWSVHRGYTF | TGTGCCTGGAGTGTACATCGAGGCTACACCTTC
TRBJ2-7 | once | TRBV5-1 | TRBD1 | CASSFGTGKEAF | TGCGCCAGCAGCTTTGGGACAGGAAAGGAGGCGTTC
TRBJ1-4 | - | TRBV6-1 | - | CASSVIGATNEKLFF | TGTGCCAGCAGTGTAATCGGTGCAACTAATGAAAAACTGTTTTTT
TRBJ2-7 | - | TRBV18 | - | CASSPNRDSTYEQYF | TGTGCCAGCTCACCAAACCGGGACTCAACCTACGAGCAGTACTTC